A selection of T cell receptor beta chains follows, all from one sample in a study of read filtering for tumor transcriptome and immune sequencing. TCRdb reanalysed the reads using MiXCR and keeps one entry per CDR3 protein. Altogether 20,000 to 30,000 distinct CDR3 sequences are present, about 20% being singletons, with the ten largest covering 40% to 55%. Sequencing was performed on a population of CD138-negative cells sorted from bone marrow. These receptors were obtained from a donor aged 40 or over with multiple myeloma. The CDR3 runs from the conserved cysteine through the conserved F or W. D genes are given only for firm matches.

CASSLQGYGYTF TRBV28 .
CAWSAGTGGGYTF TRBV30 TRBD1
CASSYSLAGGGQETQYF TRBV6-5 TRBD2
CASSLRGAGGGNTQYF TRBV9 TRBD2
CASSPQILANYGYTF TRBV7-3 .
CASSFSLGRLSNQPQHF TRBV7-8 .
CASSQSRTGNTGELLF TRBV23-1 TRBD1
CATKPPTSSYNEQFF TRBV10-3 .
CSVCQGYTGELFF TRBV29-1 .
CSAVPGQGVNEQFF TRBV20-1 TRBD1
CASSVSGGPPDTQYF TRBV9 TRBD2
CSARDPGPETQYF TRBV20-1 .
CASSVEDRNTEAFF TRBV9 .
CASRTGPEAFF TRBV7-2 .
CASSARGGRSSYNEQFF TRBV6-5 .
CASSAQGARTEAFF TRBV7-8 TRBD1
CASSSGQNSYNEQFF TRBV28 TRBD1
CASSLVTGGGNTEAFF TRBV11-2 TRBD1
CASSQVSGLGAFF TRBV3-1 .
CSASGLVGGAFSYEQYF TRBV20-1 .
CASSPQGGLQPQHF TRBV12-3/TRBV12-4 TRBD1
CASSDPYTGELFF TRBV10-2 .
CASSYSLQLGLSGANVLTF TRBV6-5 TRBD2
CASSQVGGDYSEQYF TRBV4-1 TRBD2
CASSIDLSPFEAFF TRBV19 .
CASRGASLETQYF TRBV19 .
CASSCPSTEDGSPLHF TRBV4-1 .
CASSLGTGISGANVLTF TRBV3-1 .
CSVPTGAGEQYF TRBV29-1 TRBD1
CASNRQVHGPQHF TRBV6-1 .
CASSSEGVTYGYTF TRBV5-1 .
CASSPGTSGGAVYNEQFF TRBV5-5 TRBD2
CSAQDFLQETQYF TRBV29-1 .
CSAIPSTGVGPQHF TRBV20-1 TRBD1